One sample yielded the 15 T cell receptor beta chains listed below, sequenced in a study of blood T cells in healthy people across ages. Next came a second PCR, run for about 7 to 12 cycles, which used a sample-barcoded 5' primer along with a J-beta primer mix. A single record per CDR3 protein comes from TCRdb applying MiXCR to the 5' RACE reads. In the table there are around 2 million distinct CDR3 sequences, about two fifths of which are singletons. Sequencing input: blood. The receptors shown here come from a human donor in good health.

The chain employs TRBV6-5 and TRBJ2-5; D call uncertain. This CDR3 has 16 amino acids. Trimming took off 2 bases at V and 9 bases at J, with 22 bases between the two ends. Germline CDR1 and CDR2: MNHEY and SVGAGI. The DNA for the CDR3 is TGTGCCAGCAGTTACATTTCAGCGCAGTCAGGTTTGCCCCAGTACTTC. Translating it yields CASSYISAQSGLPQYF.

This clonotype appeared many times. At one end the junction does not follow the germline gene, possibly because of a read error. The V gene is TRBV5-1, the J gene TRBJ2-6, with D uncertain. The CDR3 consists of 15 residues. The germline V gene encodes CDR1 SGHRS and CDR2 YFSETQ. The CDR3 DNA reads TGTGCCAGCAGCTTAGACGGAGCTGGGGCCAACGTCCTGACTTTC. Translated: CASSLDGAGANVLTF.

V gene TRBV12-3 or TRBV12-4 combines with J gene TRBJ2-1; 8 bases match TRBD1. V lost 7 bases, J lost 8 bases, and 13 bases stayed unmatched. The CDR3 is made up of 15 amino acids. CDR3 sequence (DNA): TGTGCCAGCAACCCAGGACAGGGTCTGGCCTATGAGCAGTTCTTC. Translating gives CASNPGQGLAYEQFF.

J is TRBJ2-1 and V is TRBV4-2; unclear D gene. CDR3 length equals 18 residues. V shed 0 bases and J shed 1 base, with 16 bases lying between them. Germline CDR1 is LGHNA and CDR2 is YNFKEQ. The CDR3 DNA is TGTGCCAGCAGCCAAGATCTTGTCTACAGCCTTTCCTACAATGAGCAGTTCTTC. It encodes CASSQDLVYSLSYNEQFF.

The J gene is TRBJ1-6, the V gene TRBV25-1; D is perhaps TRBD1 (5 bases). CDR1 MGHDK and CDR2 SYGVNS come from the germline V gene. V lost 4 bases, J lost 10 bases, and 14 bases lay in between. CDR3 size: 14 residues. The chain's CDR3 is CASSGPGRGSPLHF. The CDR3 bases are TGTGCCAGCAGTGGGCCAGGGCGAGGATCACCCCTCCACTTT.

This clonotype came up a few times. The chain has TRBV4-2 and TRBJ1-6, with TRBD1 as a possible D gene (5 bases). V was pared by 0 bases and J by 8 bases, with 11 bases between. Germline V gene sequence: CDR1 LGHNA, CDR2 YNFKEQ. This CDR3 spans 15 amino acids. The CDR3 region is CASSQETSGDSPLHF. For the CDR3, the DNA is TGTGCCAGCAGCCAAGAGACATCGGGGGATTCACCCCTCCACTTT.

This rearrangement joins TRBV7-2 to TRBJ1-2; the match to TRBD1 covers 11 bases. Germline assignment: CDR1 SGHTA and CDR2 FQGNSA. The trim removed 5 bases at V and 0 bases at J, leaving 8 bases unmatched. The CDR3 consists of 17 residues. The CDR3 spells CASSLRTGGSTNYGYTF. The CDR3 DNA is TGTGCCAGCAGCCTCCGGACAGGGGGCTCTACTAACTATGGCTACACCTTC.

The chain combines TRBV20-1 with TRBJ1-1; unclear D gene. The germline V and J ends were trimmed by 3 bases and 1 base, with 9 bases remaining between them. The CDR3 is 13 residues long. Germline CDR1 reads DFQATT; CDR2 reads SNEGSKA (reference sequence). The CDR3 DNA is TGCAGTGCTAGTGTTACACCGAACACTGAAGCTTTCTTT. Its protein is CSASVTPNTEAFF.

The V gene is TRBV9, the J gene TRBJ1-2, with D perhaps matching TRBD1 (5 bases). Deletions cut 0 bases from V and 9 bases from J, with 18 bases between. The CDR3 has 15 residues. The germline CDR1 and CDR2 sequences are SGDLS and YYNGEE. The CDR3 loop reads CASSVAAGSVASYTF. The DNA for the CDR3 is TGTGCCAGCAGCGTAGCTGCAGGGAGCGTTGCTAGCTACACCTTC.

As to this clonotype: A read error may account for a junction end that differs from germline. The genes are TRBV20-1 and TRBJ2-7; a possible D gene is TRBD2 (6 bases). CDR3 length equals 11 residues. Germline V lookup: CDR1 DFQATT, CDR2 SNEGSKA (reference sequence). The CDR3 DNA is TGCAGTGCTCCGGGAGTCTACGAGCAGAACTTC. Translation: CSAPGVYEQNF.

The CDR3 reads CASSAFGQGGDEQFF. The CDR3 DNA is TGTGCCAGCAGTGCATTTGGACAGGGCGGGGATGAGCAGTTCTTC. The chain employs TRBV2 and TRBJ2-1, with 8 bases lining up with TRBD1. J gave up 8 bases and V 4 bases, and 10 bases lay outside the gene matches. CDR3 length: 15 residues. Germline CDR1 reads SNHLY; CDR2 reads FYNNEI.

The chain links TRBV20-1 to TRBJ1-1, with 9 positions matching TRBD1. CDR1 and CDR2 (germline): DFQATT, SNEGSKA (reference sequence). This CDR3 is built from 16 residues. V shed 0 bases, J shed 5 bases, and the junction held 10 bases outside the gene matches. The CDR3 reads CSARDNTPGQGTEAFF. Written as DNA, the CDR3 is TGCAGTGCTAGAGATAATACACCGGGACAGGGAACTGAAGCTTTCTTT.

This clonotype was detected a few times. This chain connects TRBV7-2 to TRBJ2-7; 10 bases map to TRBD2. The CDR3 is 18 amino acids. CDR1 SGHTA and CDR2 FQGNSA come from the germline V gene. V shed 5 bases, J shed 2 bases, and the junction held 15 bases outside the gene matches. The CDR3 reads CASSHGLAGVRGAYEQYF. The CDR3 DNA reads TGTGCCAGCAGCCACGGGCTAGCGGGGGTACGTGGGGCCTACGAGCAGTACTTC.

The genes are TRBV6-2 or TRBV6-3 and TRBJ2-5; D might be TRBD2 (6 bases). The CDR3 length is 13 residues. The germline gives CDR1 MNHEY, CDR2 SVGEGT. The ends were cut back, 6 bases at V and 13 bases at J, with 21 bases in the middle. CDR3 protein: CASRDGTPRVLYF. In DNA, the CDR3 is TGTGCCAGCAGGGATGGGACTCCAAGGGTTCTGTACTTC.

The chain links TRBV9 to TRBJ2-1; 7 bases are a match to TRBD2. Germline CDR1 SGDLS, CDR2 YYNGEE. V was clipped by 4 bases and J by 5 bases; unmatched bases: 3. The CDR3 is 13 residues long. The CDR3 loop reads CASSRRGDNEQFF. The CDR3 coding sequence is TGTGCCAGCAGCCGCCGGGGGGACAATGAGCAGTTCTTC.